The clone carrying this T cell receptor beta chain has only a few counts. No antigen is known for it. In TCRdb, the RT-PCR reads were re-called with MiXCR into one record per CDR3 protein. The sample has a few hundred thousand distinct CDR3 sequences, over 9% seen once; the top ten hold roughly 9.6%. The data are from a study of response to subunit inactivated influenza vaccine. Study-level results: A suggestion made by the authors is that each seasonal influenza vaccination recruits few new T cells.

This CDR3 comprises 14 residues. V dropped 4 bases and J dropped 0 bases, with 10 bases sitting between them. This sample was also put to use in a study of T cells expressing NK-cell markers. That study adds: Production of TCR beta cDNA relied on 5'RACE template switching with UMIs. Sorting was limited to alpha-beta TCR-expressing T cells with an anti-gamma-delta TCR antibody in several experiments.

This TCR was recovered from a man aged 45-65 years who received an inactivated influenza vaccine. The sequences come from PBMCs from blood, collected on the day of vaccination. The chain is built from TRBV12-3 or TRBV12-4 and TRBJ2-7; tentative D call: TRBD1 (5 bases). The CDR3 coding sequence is TGTGCCAGCAGTTCTTGGACAAGCTCCTACGAGCAGTACTTC. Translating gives CASSSWTSSYEQYF.